The present T cell receptor (beta chain) was sequenced within a study of prognosis after radiotherapy for stage I lung cancer. There were about 6.3 milliliters of peripheral blood drawn at each of two time points. The CDR3 has 15 amino acids. V shed 5 bases and J 3 bases; nucleotides not matched to a gene: 4. Germline V lookup: CDR1 SGHTA, CDR2 FQGTGA. Starting from genomic DNA, TCR beta CDR3 was amplified through two-round multiplex PCR. Gene-specific primers for each TRBV and TRBJ gene drove first-round PCR. TCRdb recomputed calls from the multiplex PCR reads with MiXCR, one row per CDR3 protein. The sample lists about 15,000 distinct CDR3 sequences, around a quarter occurring once. In its sample, this clonotype ranks as medium-sized (0.01 to 0.1%). Its antigen remains unidentified. The study's findings and limits: Counts of unique TCR clones fell following stereotactic body radiation therapy, median around 10,000 versus 6,900.

This receptor was identified in a donor aged 50 or older with non-small cell lung cancer. Source: PBMCs, taken before or after stereotactic body radiation therapy (not recorded which). The chain has TRBV7-3 and TRBJ2-1, with 10 bases aligning to TRBD2. This chain's CDR3 is CASSIPSGGYNEQFF. CDR3 sequence (DNA): TGTGCCAGCAGCATCCCTAGCGGGGGCTACAATGAGCAGTTCTTC.